This TCR beta chain was observed in a study of blood T cell repertoires in COVID-19 (dated by TCRdb to 2019 to 2021). Regarding the research as a whole: Samples covering the acute and convalescent phases of COVID-19 were provided by collaborators in the United States, Italy and Spain. The material from the prospective study consisted of cDNA or gDNA derived from T cells, B-cell-depleted T cells, or PBMCs. The dataset comprised deeply sampled blood TCRbeta repertoires from subjects exposed to, actively infected with, or recovered from COVID-19. A freely available public database, intended as a resource for researchers studying the immune response to SARS-CoV-2, is where the repertoires were released. The samples were drawn from two sources: the first 160 participants of the ongoing ImmuneRACE study, and over 950 subjects contributed by 6 global collaborators. Sample metadata almost always included a de-identified subject ID, COVID-19 status, age in years and sex. Where available, HLA class I and class II types were obtained from metadata supplied by the sample provider rather than from assay-based typing.

With respect to this clone: Its antigen has not been determined. Qualities for individual bases were not recorded, and no much larger clone is one base off.

The CDR3 starts with the cysteine, ends with the phenylalanine, and has 13 residues. Only the CDR3 region is kept as DNA, spanning 39 bases read in frame from base 1. Based on the germline V gene, the CDR1 and CDR2 sequences are KGHDR and SFDVKD. V loses 8 bases, J loses 6 bases, and the germline ends lie 13 bases apart. TCRbeta CDR3 regions were amplified from genomic DNA using the immunoSEQ Assay, a bias-controlled multiplex PCR. For the original study's pipeline: Nucleated cell counts per sample were estimated from amplification of reference gene primers within the assay. To quantify the absolute abundance of each unique TCRbeta CDR3 rearrangement, sequence reads were collapsed and filtered. For each sample, productive Simpson clonality was calculated as the square root of Simpson's diversity index across productive rearrangements. The table comes from immuneACCESS by way of TCRdb, which keeps in-frame sequences with V and J called. Part of the clones is missing from these tables; in studies checked, under half for an unresolved V gene and the rest for unknown reasons. V and J calls and clone size are given by that table; D and trimming were obtained from the DNA. This sample gives 60,000 to 85,000 clones in total; approximately 79% of them show up just once. 2.6% of the sample is taken by the ten largest.

Collaborating institutions collected whole blood in K2EDTA tubes following their own protocols. For TCRbeta analysis, collaborators shipped samples as frozen whole blood, isolated PBMCs, or DNA extracted from either of those sample types. Paper-wide results and their limitations: The quantity of clinical and demographic metadata differed by source and by participant and was supplied without curation.

The chain links TRBV24-1 with TRBJ2-1; TRBD2 is perhaps the D gene, given 6 matching bases. This clonotype was sampled from a human donor with acute or convalescent COVID-19. The donor label of this sample is uncertain. Sequencing was performed on peripheral blood. The sequenced DNA is TGTGCCACCAATAGGGCGGGGATCAATGAGCAGTTCTTC. Translated, it reads CATNRAGINEQFF.